The TCR beta chain described here comes from a study of post-analysis software for immune sequencing data. Turning to the study itself: Relapsing-remitting, secondary progressive and progressive-relapsing courses of multiple sclerosis were included.

Unique molecular identifiers were built into the TCR beta cDNA libraries. TCRdb fed the PCR reads into MiXCR, producing one record per CDR3 protein. The sample has approximately 770,000 distinct CDR3 sequences, around 46% seen once. The length of the CDR3 is 14 residues. Trimming stripped 0 bases from V and 0 bases from J, with 3 bases between. CDR1 is LNHNV and CDR2 is YYDKDF in the germline V gene (reference sequence). Study-wide results and caveats: Patients carried roughly five TRBV segments more frequently than controls did, and TRBV5-6, TRBV5-1 and TRBV20-1 were among them. F-measure co-clustering was strong for batch-matched samples. The normalized Chao1 diversity of multiple sclerosis patients was significantly lower than that of controls.

Only a few counts were recorded for this clonotype. Its antigen is undetermined. This rearrangement joins TRBV15 to TRBJ1-5; no definite D call. The sample consisted of blood. This TCR was sampled from a girl aged 10 to 17 with multiple sclerosis. CDR3 sequence (DNA): TGTGCCACCAGCAGAGATGATAGCAATCAGCCCCAGCATTTT. It encodes CATSRDDSNQPQHF. The variable domain in full, completed from reference TRBV15 and TRBJ1-5, reads DAMVIQNPRYQVTQFGKPVTLSCSQTLNHNVMYWYQQKSSQAPKLLFHYYDKDFNNEADTPDNFQSRRPNTSFCFLDIRSPGLGDTAMYLCATSRDDSNQPQHFGDGTRLSIL.